Described below is a single T cell receptor (beta chain) sequence and its context. What antigen it recognizes has not been identified. Base qualities are not at hand, and no much larger clone is one base apart. The CDR3 contains 15 residues, cysteine and phenylalanine counted. Solely the CDR3 DNA is kept, with 45 bases framed from the first base. The junction shows trimming of 5 bases on V and 8 bases on J, plus 16 bases between the germline ends. The germline V gene yields SGHTA for CDR1 and FQGNSA for CDR2. This record belongs to a study of T cell repertoires in cytomegalovirus infection (dated by TCRdb to about 2019). Some background on the complete study: Donor HLA type was relevant to the analysis, as public TCR beta signatures indicated carriage of CMV infection together with the matching HLA type.

Study-level results and caveats: In the ex vivo response, HLA-C-restricted CMV-specific TCR beta clonotypes were dominant, and in two of eight donors the single most frequent clonotype came from this HLA-C-restricted group. In both this cohort and an independent roughly 350-donor cohort, the cumulative frequency of public TCR beta family members distinguished carriers of CMV infection plus the relevant HLA type.

This sample was sequenced with an Illumina HiSeq 1500. TCRdb reprocessing: public reads trimmed at Q25 with fastp, clones called with MiXCR, in-frame beta chains kept. Each entry merges the rows of one CDR3 protein and shows their most common DNA and genes. For this sample the table gives a few hundred thousand distinct CDR3 sequences, of which 17% were detected only once. About 12% of the sample goes to the ten largest clones. This clonotype originated in a human donor in good health (CMV status not recorded). Some clones in this sample may be carry-over from other donors' samples. Sequenced sample: PBMCs. The V and J segments used are TRBV7-2 and TRBJ1-6; a confident D gene designation cannot be given. The CDR3 reads CASSLILFPHSPLHF. The bases are TGTGCCAGCAGCCTGATACTTTTTCCTCATTCACCCCTCCACTTT.